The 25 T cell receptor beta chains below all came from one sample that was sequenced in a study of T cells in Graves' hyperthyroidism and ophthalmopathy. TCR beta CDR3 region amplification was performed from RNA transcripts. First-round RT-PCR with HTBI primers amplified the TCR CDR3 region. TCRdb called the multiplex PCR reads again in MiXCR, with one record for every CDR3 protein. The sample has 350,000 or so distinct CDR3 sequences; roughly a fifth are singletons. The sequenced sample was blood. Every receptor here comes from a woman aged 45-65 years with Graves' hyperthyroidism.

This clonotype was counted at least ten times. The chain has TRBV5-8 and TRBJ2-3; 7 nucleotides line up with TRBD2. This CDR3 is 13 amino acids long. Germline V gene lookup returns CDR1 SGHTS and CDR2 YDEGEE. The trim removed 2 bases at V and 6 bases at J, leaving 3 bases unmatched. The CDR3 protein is CASSFMGGDTQYF. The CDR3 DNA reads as TGTGCCAGCAGCTTCATGGGAGGGGATACGCAGTATTTT.

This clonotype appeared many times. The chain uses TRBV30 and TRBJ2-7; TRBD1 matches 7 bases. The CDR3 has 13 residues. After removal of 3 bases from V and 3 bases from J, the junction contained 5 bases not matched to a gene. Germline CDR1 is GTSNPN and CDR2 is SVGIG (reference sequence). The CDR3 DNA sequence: TGTGCCTGGAGCAGACAGGGCTACTACGAGCAGTACTTC. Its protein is CAWSRQGYYEQYF.

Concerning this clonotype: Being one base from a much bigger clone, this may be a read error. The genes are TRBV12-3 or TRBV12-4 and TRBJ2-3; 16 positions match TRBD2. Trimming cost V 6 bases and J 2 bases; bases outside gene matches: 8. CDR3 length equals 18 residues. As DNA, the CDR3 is TGTGCCAGCAGACCCCCGGGACTAGCGGGGGGGGTCACAGATACGCAGTATTTT. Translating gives CASRPPGLAGGVTDTQYF.

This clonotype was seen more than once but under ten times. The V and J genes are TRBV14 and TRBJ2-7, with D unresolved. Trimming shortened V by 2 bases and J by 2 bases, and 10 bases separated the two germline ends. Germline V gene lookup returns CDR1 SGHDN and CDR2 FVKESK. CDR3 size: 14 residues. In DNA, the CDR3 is TGTGCCAGCAGCCAAACGGTAGGAGCCTACGAGCAGTACTTC. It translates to CASSQTVGAYEQYF.

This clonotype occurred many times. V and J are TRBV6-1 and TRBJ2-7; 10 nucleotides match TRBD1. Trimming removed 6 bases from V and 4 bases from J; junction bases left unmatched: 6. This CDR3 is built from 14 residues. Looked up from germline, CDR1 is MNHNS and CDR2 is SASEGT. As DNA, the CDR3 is TGTGCCAGCAGAGCCGGGACAGGGGTATACGAGCAGTACTTC. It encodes CASRAGTGVYEQYF.

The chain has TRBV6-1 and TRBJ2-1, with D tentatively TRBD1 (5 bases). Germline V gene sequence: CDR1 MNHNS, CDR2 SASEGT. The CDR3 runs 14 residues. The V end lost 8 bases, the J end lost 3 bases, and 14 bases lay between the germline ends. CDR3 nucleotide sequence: TGTGCCAGCGGGGCACGGACCGTCTACAATGAGCAGTTCTTC. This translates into CASGARTVYNEQFF.

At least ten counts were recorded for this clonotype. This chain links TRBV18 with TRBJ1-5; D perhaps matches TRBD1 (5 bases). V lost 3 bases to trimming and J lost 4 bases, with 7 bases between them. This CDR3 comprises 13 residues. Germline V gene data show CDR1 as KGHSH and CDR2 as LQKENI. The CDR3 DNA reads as TGTGCCAGCTCACCTAAGGGGAATCAGCCCCAGCATTTT. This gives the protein CASSPKGNQPQHF. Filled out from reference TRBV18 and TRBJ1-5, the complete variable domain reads NAGVMQNPRHLVRRRGQEARLRCSPMKGHSHVYWYRQLPEEGLKFMVYLQKENIIDESGMPKERFSAEFPKEGPSILRIQQVVRGDSAAYFCASSPKGNQPQHFGDGTRLSIL.

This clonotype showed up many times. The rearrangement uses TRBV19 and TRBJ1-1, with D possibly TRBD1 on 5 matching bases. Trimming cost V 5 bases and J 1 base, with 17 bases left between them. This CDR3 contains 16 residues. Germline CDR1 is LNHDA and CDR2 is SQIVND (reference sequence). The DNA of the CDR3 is TGTGCCAGTAGTGCCCGATCCTGGACAACGAACACTGAAGCTTTCTTT. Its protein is CASSARSWTTNTEAFF. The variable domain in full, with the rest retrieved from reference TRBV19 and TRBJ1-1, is DGGITQSPKYLFRKEGQNVTLSCEQNLNHDAMYWYRQDPGQGLRLIYYSQIVNDFQKGDIAEGYSVSREKKESFPLTVTSAQKNPTAFYLCASSARSWTTNTEAFFGQGTRLTVV.

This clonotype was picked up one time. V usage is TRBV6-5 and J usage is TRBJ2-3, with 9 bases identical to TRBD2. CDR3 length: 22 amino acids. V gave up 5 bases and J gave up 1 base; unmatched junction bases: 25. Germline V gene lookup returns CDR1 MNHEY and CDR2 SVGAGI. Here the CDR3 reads CASSTDRNPDYSGSGGTDTQYF. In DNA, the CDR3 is TGTGCCAGCAGTACCGACAGGAACCCGGACTATAGCGGGAGTGGGGGCACAGATACGCAGTATTTT.

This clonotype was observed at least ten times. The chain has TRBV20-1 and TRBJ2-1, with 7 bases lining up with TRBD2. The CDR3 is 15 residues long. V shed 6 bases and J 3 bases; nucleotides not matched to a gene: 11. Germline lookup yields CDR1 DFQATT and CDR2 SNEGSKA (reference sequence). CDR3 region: CSAQRRSGDYNEQFF. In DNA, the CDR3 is TGCAGTGCCCAGAGGCGCAGCGGGGACTACAATGAGCAGTTCTTC.

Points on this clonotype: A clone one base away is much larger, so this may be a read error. CDR3 in DNA: TGTGCCAGCAGTTTCTGGGGCTCCTATAATTCACCCCTCCACTTT. This sequence encodes CASSFWGSYNSPLHF. The chain employs TRBV12-3 or TRBV12-4 and TRBJ1-6; D not certain. This CDR3 region has 15 residues. V lost 3 bases and J 0 bases, leaving 6 bases between the germline ends.

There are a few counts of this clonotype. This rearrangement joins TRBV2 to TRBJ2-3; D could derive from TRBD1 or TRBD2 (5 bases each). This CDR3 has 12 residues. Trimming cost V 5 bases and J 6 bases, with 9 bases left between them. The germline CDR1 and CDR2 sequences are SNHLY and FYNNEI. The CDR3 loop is CASSYEGDTQYF. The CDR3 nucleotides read TGTGCCAGCAGTTACGAGGGGGATACGCAGTATTTT.

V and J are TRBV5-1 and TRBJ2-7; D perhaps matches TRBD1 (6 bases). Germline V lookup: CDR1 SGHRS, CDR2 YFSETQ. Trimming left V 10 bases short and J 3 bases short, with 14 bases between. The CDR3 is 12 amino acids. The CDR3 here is CAGRTGNYEQYF. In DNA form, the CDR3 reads TGCGCCGGCCGAACAGGGAACTACGAGCAGTACTTC.

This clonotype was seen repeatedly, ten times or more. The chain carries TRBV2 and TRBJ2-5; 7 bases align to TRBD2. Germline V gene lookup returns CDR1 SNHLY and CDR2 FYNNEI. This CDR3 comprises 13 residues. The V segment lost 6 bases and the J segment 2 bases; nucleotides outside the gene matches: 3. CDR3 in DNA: TGTGCCAGCAGCGGGGGACTACAAGAGACCCAGTACTTC. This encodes CASSGGLQETQYF.

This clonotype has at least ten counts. The DNA of the CDR3 is TGTGCCAGCAGCCAAAATGGACCCTACGAGCAGTACTTC. Its protein product is CASSQNGPYEQYF. This chain links TRBV14 with TRBJ2-7, with D unclear. This CDR3 is built from 13 residues. Looked up from germline, CDR1 is SGHDN and CDR2 is FVKESK. V was clipped by 2 bases and J by 2 bases, with 7 bases between them.

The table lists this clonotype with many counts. CDR3 loop: CASSLGGSHNEQFF. CDR3 coding DNA: TGTGCCAGCAGCTTAGGCGGGAGCCACAATGAGCAGTTCTTC. This chain uses TRBV11-3 with TRBJ2-1; 7 positions match TRBD2. This CDR3 has 14 amino acids. Germline values: CDR1 SGHNT, CDR2 YENEEA. V was pared by 1 base and J by 5 bases, with 2 bases of the junction left unmatched.

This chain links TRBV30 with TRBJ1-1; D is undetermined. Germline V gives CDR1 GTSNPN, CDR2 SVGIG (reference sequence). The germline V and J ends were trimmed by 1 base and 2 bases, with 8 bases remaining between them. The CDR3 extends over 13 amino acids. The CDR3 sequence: CAWSAESNTEAFF. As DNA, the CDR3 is TGTGCCTGGAGTGCAGAGTCCAACACTGAAGCTTTCTTT.

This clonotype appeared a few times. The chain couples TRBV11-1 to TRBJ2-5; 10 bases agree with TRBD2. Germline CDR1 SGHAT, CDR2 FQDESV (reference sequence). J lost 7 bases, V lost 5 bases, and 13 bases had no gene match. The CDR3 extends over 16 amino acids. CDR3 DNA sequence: TGTGCCAGCAGCCTCCCTGGGACTAGCGCTCAAACGACCCAGTACTTC. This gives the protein CASSLPGTSAQTTQYF.

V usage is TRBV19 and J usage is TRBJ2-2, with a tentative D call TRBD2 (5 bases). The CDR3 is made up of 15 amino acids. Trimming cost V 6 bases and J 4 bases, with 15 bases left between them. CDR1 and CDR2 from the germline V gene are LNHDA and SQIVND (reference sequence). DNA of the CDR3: TGTGCCAGTAGCCCCGACTTAGCGCTCACCGGGGAGCTGTTTTTT. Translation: CASSPDLALTGELFF.

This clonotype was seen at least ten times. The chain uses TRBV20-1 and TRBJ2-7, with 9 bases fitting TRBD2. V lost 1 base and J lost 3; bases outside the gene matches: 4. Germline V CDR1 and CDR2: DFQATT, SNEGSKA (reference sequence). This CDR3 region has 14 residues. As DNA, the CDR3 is TGCAGTGCTAGAGGCCTAGCGGGGAGCTACGAGCAGTACTTC. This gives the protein CSARGLAGSYEQYF.

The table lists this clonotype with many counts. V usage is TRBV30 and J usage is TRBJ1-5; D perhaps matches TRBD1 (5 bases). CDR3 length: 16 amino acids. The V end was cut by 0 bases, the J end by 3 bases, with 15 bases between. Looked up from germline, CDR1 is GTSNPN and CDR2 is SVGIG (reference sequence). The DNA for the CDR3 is TGTGCCTGGAGTGTGAGTGGGGGACGGATCAATCAGCCCCAGCATTTT. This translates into CAWSVSGGRINQPQHF.

The CDR3 region is CASSYSVPTSVVYNEQFF. The CDR3 bases are TGTGCCAGCAGTTACTCTGTACCGACTAGCGTCGTCTACAATGAGCAGTTCTTC. The chain has TRBV6-5 and TRBJ2-1; the match to TRBD2 covers 8 bases. J lost 3 bases, V lost 0 bases, and 10 bases had no gene match. This CDR3 contains 18 residues. The V gene's germline CDR1 is MNHEY and CDR2 SVGAGI.

CDR3 residues: CASSQDAGTSGFRTQYF. CDR3 in DNA: TGTGCCAGCAGCCAAGACGCCGGGACTAGCGGGTTCAGGACCCAGTACTTC. V usage is TRBV4-2 and J usage is TRBJ2-5; 12 bases map to TRBD2. This CDR3 has 17 amino acids. V shed 0 bases and J 7 bases; nucleotides not matched to a gene: 9. The germline V gene encodes CDR1 LGHNA and CDR2 YNFKEQ.

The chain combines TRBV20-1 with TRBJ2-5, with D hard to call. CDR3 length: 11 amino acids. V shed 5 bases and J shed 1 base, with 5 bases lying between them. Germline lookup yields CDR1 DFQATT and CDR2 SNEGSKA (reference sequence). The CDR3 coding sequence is TGCAGTGCTCCGGTCCAAGAGACCCAGTACTTC. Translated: CSAPVQETQYF.

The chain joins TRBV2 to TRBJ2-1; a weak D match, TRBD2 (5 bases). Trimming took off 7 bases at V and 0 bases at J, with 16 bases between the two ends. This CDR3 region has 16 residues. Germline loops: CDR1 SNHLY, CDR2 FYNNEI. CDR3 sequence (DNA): TGTGCCAGCACAACAGTGGAAACTAGCTCCTACAATGAGCAGTTCTTC. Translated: CASTTVETSSYNEQFF.